The clone carrying this T cell receptor (beta chain) was counted ten times or more. Its antigen is unidentified. The data belong to a study of cytotoxic CD8 clonotypes in ibrutinib-treated CLL. As for the study in general: Of a cohort that held around 11 relapsed/refractory and some 14 treatment-naive patients, 17 were IGHV unmutated.

Study results and limitations: Age-matched healthy donor levels were exceeded by baseline clonality, which tracked circulating CD8+ T-cell counts. Sustained-remission and progressing patients' sampling times differed.

Investigators sought sequencing depths of between 1 in 200,000 and 1 in 1 million T cells. Data came from immunoSEQ multiplex PCR; TCRdb stores just in-frame clones and leaves some out. The table lists about 50,000 clones, roughly three fifths of them singletons, with about 27% in the top ten. The sequencing used PBMCs, collected after 24 months of ibrutinib treatment. This clonotype originated in a human donor with chronic lymphocytic leukemia.

The CDR3 bases are TGTGCCATCAGTCCTTCTGGAAACACCATATATTTT. Protein sequence: CAISPSGNTIYF. This rearrangement joins TRBV10-3 to TRBJ1-3, with D uncertain. Per the germline V gene, CDR1 is ENHRY and CDR2 is SYGVKD. This CDR3 has 12 amino acids. V shed 5 bases and J shed 1 base, with 3 bases lying between them.